This TCR beta chain was recorded in a study of radiotherapy plus CTLA-4 blockade in lung cancer. Study information: There were objective responses in around 18% of patients, and 31% had disease control.

CTLA-4 blockade with ipilimumab, together with focal radiation, was given to patients with chemo-refractory metastatic non-small-cell lung cancer. Findings and limits, study-wide: In blood, early T cell clone dynamics reportedly predicted response best, together with interferon-beta. In blood, after radiotherapy plus ipilimumab, tumor-derived TCR clones expanded.

In this sample, this clone turned up once. Antigen unknown. Some clones are missing from TCRdb's copy, which holds only in-frame ones; the method was immunoSEQ multiplex PCR. Among roughly 90,000 clones listed, 70% to 90% were seen once. Sequences were derived from peripheral blood, sampled from a patient treated with radiotherapy plus ipilimumab. This receptor was taken from a human donor with non-small cell lung cancer that progressed on radiotherapy plus ipilimumab.

The DNA for the CDR3 is TGCGCCAGCAGCCTGAGGGACAGGGGCGCCGGGGAGCTGTTTTTT. Its protein product is CASSLRDRGAGELFF. This chain joins TRBV5-1 and TRBJ2-2; 10 bases map to TRBD1. The V and J ends lost 4 bases and 6 bases, in that order; junction bases with no gene match: 6. Germline assignment: CDR1 SGHRS and CDR2 YFSETQ. This CDR3 is 15 amino acids long. The whole variable domain, remainder taken from reference TRBV5-1 and TRBJ2-2, is KAGVTQTPRYLIKTRGQQVTLSCSPISGHRSVSWYQQTPGQGLQFLFEYFSETQRNKGNFPGRFSGRQFSNSRSEMNVSTLELGDSALYLCASSLRDRGAGELFFGEGSRLTVL.